One sample yielded the 6 T cell receptor beta chains listed below, sequenced in a study of T cell responses to AZD1222 COVID-19 vaccine. Generated by immunoSEQ multiplex PCR, the TCRdb table keeps only in-frame clones and is missing some. Of some 150,000 clones in the sample, 85% to 95% were seen once. The starting material was peripheral blood, obtained on day 0 of AZD1222 vaccination. The receptors derive from an adult in good health.

This clone was observed once. The chain employs TRBV12-3 or TRBV12-4 and TRBJ2-1; D uncertain. The V and J ends lost 3 bases and 8 bases respectively, with 11 bases between them. CDR3 size: 13 residues. The CDR3 DNA reads TGTGCCAGCAGTTTTCGATACGGCGATGAGCAGTTCTTC. Translated: CASSFRYGDEQFF.

This chain links TRBV29-1 with TRBJ2-3; tentatively, D is TRBD2 (6 bases). CDR3 length equals 14 residues. Trimming took 3 bases from V and 4 from J, leaving 14 bases between them. Germline CDR1 and CDR2: SQVTM and ANQGSEA. CDR3 protein: CSVEGRPRADTQYF. DNA for the CDR3: TGCAGCGTTGAGGGGAGGCCGAGGGCAGATACGCAGTATTTT.

The CDR3 loop reads CASRERGTQPQHF. DNA of the CDR3: TGTGCCAGCAGAGAGCGGGGGACTCAGCCCCAGCATTTT. V and J are TRBV28 and TRBJ1-5; maybe TRBD1 (5 bases). CDR3 length equals 13 residues. Germline V lookup: CDR1 MDHEN, CDR2 SYDVKM. Trimming stripped 6 bases from V and 6 bases from J, with 12 bases between.

The chain has TRBV30 and TRBJ1-1; TRBD1 aligns across 7 bases. Germline values: CDR1 GTSNPN, CDR2 SVGIG (reference sequence). The CDR3 contains 14 residues. Losses at the gene ends were 0 bases for V and 4 bases for J; bases not matched to a gene: 5. The CDR3 DNA reads TGTGCCTGGAGTGTGGGACAGTCAACCACTGAAGCTTTCTTT. Translated, it gives CAWSVGQSTTEAFF.

This clone was detected only a few times. V and J are TRBV7-2 and TRBJ2-2; D gene unclear. V gave up 2 bases and J gave up 5 bases, with 15 bases separating them. The CDR3 extends over 16 amino acids. In germline, CDR1 is SGHTA, CDR2 FQGNSA. In nucleotides, the CDR3 is TGTGCCAGCAGCTTATTCGGGCTGAGAGAGACCGGGGAGCTGTTTTTT. It yields the protein CASSLFGLRETGELFF.

The chain uses TRBV6-5 and TRBJ2-2; the D is unclear. CDR1 and CDR2 from the germline V gene are MNHEY and SVGAGI. With 2 bases removed from V and 6 bases from J, the gap between germline ends came to 4 bases. This CDR3 comprises 12 residues. For the CDR3, the DNA is TGTGCCAGCAGTTACAGGGCCGGGGAGCTGTTTTTT. It specifies CASSYRAGELFF.